This T cell receptor (beta chain) was sequenced for a study of shared T cell receptors in the human thymus (dated by TCRdb to the early 2020s). About the study as a whole: The study investigated the way shared, self-reactive T-cell receptor alpha chains are produced in the human thymus.

A few counts support this clone. The antigen it binds to is not known. No base-level quality is on record; no much larger clone is a single base apart. The library was made by the immunoSEQ multiplex PCR assay. Drawn from immuneACCESS, this table holds only the in-frame rearrangements with V and J called that TCRdb kept. Clones are partly lost; checked studies trace under half to an unresolved V gene and leave the rest unexplained. This sample comprises 55,000 to 75,000 clones, about 95% of them detected only once. The ten largest make up about 0.03% of the sample. Trimming removed 4 bases from V and 6 bases from J, leaving 10 bases between the germline ends. Taken from the germline V gene (reference sequence), the CDR1 and CDR2 loops are SGHNT and YYREEE. The cysteine opens and the phenylalanine closes a CDR3 of 12 amino acids. Here the CDR3 DNA is all that survives: 36 bases in frame from base 1.

Sequenced input: thymocytes. The V and J genes are TRBV5-4 and TRBJ1-2; there is no confident call for the D gene. The clonotype was recovered from a human donor. CDR3 region: CASSHSQNGYTF. The nucleotide sequence reads TGTGCCAGCAGCCACTCCCAAAATGGCTACACCTTC.